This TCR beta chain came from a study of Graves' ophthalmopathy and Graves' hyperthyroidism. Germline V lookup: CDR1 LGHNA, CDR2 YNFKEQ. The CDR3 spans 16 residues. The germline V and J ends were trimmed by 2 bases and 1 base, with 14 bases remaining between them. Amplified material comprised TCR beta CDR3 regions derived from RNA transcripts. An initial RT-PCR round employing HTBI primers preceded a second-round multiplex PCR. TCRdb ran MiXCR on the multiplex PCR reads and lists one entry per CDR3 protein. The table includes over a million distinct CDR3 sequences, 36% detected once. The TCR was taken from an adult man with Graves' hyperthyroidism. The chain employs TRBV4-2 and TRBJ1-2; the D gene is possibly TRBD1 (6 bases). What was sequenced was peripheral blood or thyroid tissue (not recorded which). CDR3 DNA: TGTGCCAGCAGCCAAACGGGGGCCAGCTTTAACTATGGCTACACCTTC. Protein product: CASSQTGASFNYGYTF.